Listed here is a single TCR beta chain. The V and J ends lost 4 bases and 4 bases, in that order; junction bases with no gene match: 3. Germline CDR1 ENHRY, CDR2 SYGVKD. The CDR3 sequence is 14 residues long. The data are from a study of blood T cell repertoires in COVID-19. Profiling relied on immunoSEQ multiplex PCR, and the TCRdb table lists in-frame clones only, not all of them. In the table there are around 190,000 clones, about four fifths of which are singletons. The chain couples TRBV10-3 to TRBJ2-2; 7 bases are a match to TRBD2. Sample: PBMCs or T cells enriched from blood (not recorded which). The receptor was isolated from a woman aged 25 to 39 who had been exposed to COVID-19. As DNA, the CDR3 is TGTGCCATCAGTGGGGGGGGAACCACCGGGGAGCTGTTTTTT. Amino acids: CAISGGGTTGELFF.